A single sample is the source of the 23 T cell receptor beta chains below, sequenced in a study of cytomegalovirus exposure and HLA in healthy donors (dated by TCRdb to the late 2010s). The protocol used for the library was the immunoSEQ multiplex PCR assay. For the multiplex PCR, a mixture combining 60 forward primers for TCR Vbeta segments and 13 reverse primers for TCR Jbeta segments was used. TCRdb retrieved this table from immuneACCESS and kept in-frame rearrangements only. Not all clones are present; in checked studies, unresolved V genes account for under half, and no reason is known for the remainder. The sample data list about 140,000 clones, and around 80% of these were observed just once. The top ten hold 1.2% of the sample. The specimen was PBMCs. The receptors originated from a female donor in good health and CMV-seronegative.

This clone came up once. The CDR3 bases are TGTGCCAGTAGACGGCAGGGCACAGATACGCAGTATTTT. Protein product: CASRRQGTDTQYF. The chain recombines TRBV19 with TRBJ2-3; D gene unclear. Trimming left V 6 bases short and J 1 base short, with 8 bases between. CDR1 is LNHDA, CDR2 SQIVND, per germline (reference sequence). The CDR3 has 13 residues. The full variable domain, rest sourced from reference TRBV19 and TRBJ2-3, is DGGITQSPKYLFRKEGQNVTLSCEQNLNHDAMYWYRQDPGQGLRLIYYSQIVNDFQKGDIAEGYSVSREKKESFPLTVTSAQKNPTAFYLCASRRQGTDTQYFGPGTRLTVL.

The J gene is TRBJ2-1, the V gene TRBV6-1, with D tentatively TRBD2 (5 bases). Germline CDR1 is MNHNS and CDR2 is SASEGT. This CDR3 has 14 amino acids. With 5 bases removed from V and 2 bases from J, the gap between germline ends came to 10 bases. The DNA of the CDR3 is TGTGCCAGCAGTCAAAGCGGTACCTACAATGAGCAGTTCTTC. This translates into CASSQSGTYNEQFF.

The rearrangement joins TRBV11-3 to TRBJ2-1; 10 bases align to TRBD2. Germline CDR1 reads SGHNT; CDR2 reads YENEEA. This CDR3 comprises 15 residues. V was clipped by 2 bases and J by 10 bases; unmatched bases: 8. The CDR3 DNA reads as TGTGCCAGCAGCTTAAGAACTAGCGGGATAAACGAGCAGTTCTTC. It codes for CASSLRTSGINEQFF.

This rearrangement joins TRBV28 to TRBJ2-7, with 7 bases fitting TRBD1. Germline-derived CDR1 and CDR2 are MDHEN and SYDVKM. The J segment lost 4 bases and the V segment lost 6 bases, leaving 12 bases of the junction unmatched. The CDR3 has 15 residues. DNA of the CDR3: TGTGCCAGCAGCCAAGTTCCGGGACAGAGATACGAGCAGTACTTC. Protein: CASSQVPGQRYEQYF.

CDR3 DNA sequence: TGTGCCTGGGGTAGTGCAGATACGCAGTATTTT. Amino acid sequence: CAWGSADTQYF. V is TRBV30 and J is TRBJ2-3; D is unresolved. Trimming stripped 5 bases from V and 4 bases from J, with 7 bases between. This CDR3 contains 11 residues. The V gene's germline CDR1 is GTSNPN and CDR2 SVGIG (reference sequence).

The V gene is TRBV19, the J gene TRBJ1-1, with 9 nucleotides matching TRBD1. Germline trimming cut 2 bases from V and 5 bases from J; bases unmatched to any gene: 3. CDR1 and CDR2 (germline): LNHDA, SQIVND (reference sequence). The CDR3 length is 14 residues. CDR3 sequence reads: CASSIWTGVTEAFF. CDR3 sequence (DNA): TGTGCCAGTAGTATATGGACAGGGGTGACTGAAGCTTTCTTT.

This clone is deemed medium-sized. The rearrangement links TRBV7-6 to TRBJ1-2; D call uncertain. V lost 5 bases and J 0 bases, leaving 19 bases between the germline ends. Germline CDR1 reads SGHVS; CDR2 reads FNYEAQ. This CDR3 is built from 17 residues. CDR3 nucleotide sequence: TGTGCCAGCAGCGACGAATTCATAGCCAGACCTAACTATGGCTACACCTTC. This sequence encodes CASSDEFIARPNYGYTF.

This chain links TRBV6-5 with TRBJ2-3; 9 bases line up with TRBD2. The CDR3 has 14 amino acids. V shed 4 bases, J shed 3 bases, and the junction held 2 bases outside the gene matches. From germline, CDR1 is MNHEY and CDR2 SVGAGI. This CDR3 reads CASSFLAGTDTQYF. The CDR3 nucleotides are TGTGCCAGCAGTTTTCTAGCGGGGACAGATACGCAGTATTTT.

The rearrangement links TRBV27 to TRBJ2-5; D might be TRBD2 (6 bases). The ends were cut back, 6 bases at V and 5 bases at J, with 19 bases in the middle. The CDR3 is 15 residues long. CDR1 is MNHEY, CDR2 SMNVEV, per germline (reference sequence). As DNA, the CDR3 is TGTGCCAGCAGCGTCCAGGCGGGATTGGGGGAGACCCAGTACTTC. Its translation is CASSVQAGLGETQYF.

The V and J genes are TRBV6-6 and TRBJ2-2; TRBD1 matches at 9 bases. The CDR3 extends over 16 amino acids. After removal of 6 bases from V and 7 bases from J, the junction contained 12 bases not matched to a gene. Germline V gives CDR1 MNHNY, CDR2 SVGAGI (reference sequence). CDR3 loop: CASSHTGGGLVGELFF. The CDR3 DNA reads as TGTGCCAGCAGCCATACAGGGGGCGGTTTAGTCGGGGAGCTGTTTTTT.

The chain employs TRBV5-1 and TRBJ1-2; 7 bases are shared with TRBD1. The CDR3 has 16 residues. With 0 bases clipped from V and 2 bases from J, the junction kept 7 bases outside the gene matches. Germline V gene data show CDR1 as SGHRS and CDR2 as YFSETQ. The CDR3 DNA follows: TGCGCCAGCAGCTTGGATGGGGGACAGCCCAACTATGGCTACACCTTC. Protein: CASSLDGGQPNYGYTF.

This clone was recorded a few times. The chain recombines TRBV14 with TRBJ2-6; the D is unclear. Per the germline V gene, CDR1 is SGHDN and CDR2 is FVKESK. The CDR3 covers 15 residues. V was cut by 3 bases and J by 0 bases, with 6 bases left in between. CDR3 protein: CASSHGHSGANVLTF. DNA of the CDR3: TGTGCCAGCAGCCATGGGCACTCTGGGGCCAACGTCCTGACTTTC.

CDR3 nucleotide sequence: TGTGCCAGTAGTATGACAGGGGGCGCAGGTGACGGCTACACCTTC. This encodes CASSMTGGAGDGYTF. This chain links TRBV19 with TRBJ1-2; TRBD1 matches at 10 bases. CDR3 length: 15 residues. CDR1 is LNHDA and CDR2 is SQIVND in the germline V gene (reference sequence). J gave up 8 bases and V 3 bases, and 9 bases lay outside the gene matches.

The chain has TRBV6-6 and TRBJ2-1; TRBD2 matches 12 bases. The ends lost 6 bases at V and 8 bases at J; junction bases unmatched: 8. CDR1 and CDR2 (germline): MNHNY, SVGAGI (reference sequence). The CDR3 spans 15 residues. As DNA, the CDR3 is TGTGCCAGCAGGAAGCTAGCGGGAGGGCCCGATGAGCAGTTCTTC. Translated: CASRKLAGGPDEQFF.

The chain carries TRBV7-9 and TRBJ1-2; 9 nucleotides line up with TRBD1. Germline lookup yields CDR1 SEHNR and CDR2 FQNEAQ (reference sequence). The CDR3 loop spans 17 amino acids. The V and J ends lost 5 bases and 4 bases, in that order; junction bases with no gene match: 14. CDR3 bases: TGTGCCAGCAGCAAACCGGGACAGGGTCTCCTTCGCTATGGCTACACCTTC. Its translation is CASSKPGQGLLRYGYTF.

The chain joins TRBV6-5 to TRBJ1-2; 8 bases line up with TRBD1. The trim removed 6 bases at V and 6 bases at J, leaving 3 bases unmatched. The CDR3 totals 12 residues. CDR1 and CDR2 from the germline V gene are MNHEY and SVGAGI. CDR3 amino acids: CASSMTGDGYTF. CDR3 DNA sequence: TGTGCCAGCAGCATGACAGGGGATGGCTACACCTTC.

The V and J genes are TRBV7-9 and TRBJ2-3; D may be TRBD1 (6 bases). Germline loops: CDR1 SEHNR, CDR2 FQNEAQ (reference sequence). Trimming cost V 5 bases and J 2 bases, with 11 bases left between them. The CDR3 has 14 residues. CDR3 loop: CASSHRDTTDTQYF. The CDR3 bases are TGTGCCAGCAGCCACCGGGACACCACAGATACGCAGTATTTT.

This clone showed up just once. The chain employs TRBV5-6 and TRBJ2-5; D remains unclear. V lost 1 base and J lost 3, with 7 bases in between. Per the germline V gene, CDR1 is SGHDT and CDR2 is YYEEEE. The CDR3 has 13 amino acids. CDR3 DNA sequence: TGTGCCAGCAGCTTGCTACCTAAAGAGACCCAGTACTTC. It yields the protein CASSLLPKETQYF.

V and J are TRBV5-4 and TRBJ2-1, with 7 positions matching TRBD2. The CDR3 sequence is 15 residues long. Germline loops: CDR1 SGHNT, CDR2 YYREEE (reference sequence). The V and J ends lost 4 bases and 0 bases, in that order; junction bases with no gene match: 4. CDR3 protein: CASSQTSDSYNEQFF. As DNA, the CDR3 is TGTGCCAGCAGCCAAACTAGCGACTCCTACAATGAGCAGTTCTTC. The full variable domain, its missing parts supplied by reference TRBV5-4 and TRBJ2-1, is ETGVTQSPTHLIKTRGQQVTLRCSSQSGHNTVSWYQQALGQGPQFIFQYYREEENGRGNFPPRFSGLQFPNYSSELNVNALELDDSALYLCASSQTSDSYNEQFFGPGTRLTVL.

The genes are TRBV4-1 and TRBJ2-7; no firm D call. This CDR3 contains 15 residues. CDR1 and CDR2 (germline): MGHRA, YSYEKL. The V and J ends lost 1 base and 0 bases respectively, with 10 bases between them. The CDR3 is CASSQGRVRSYEQYF. The CDR3 region has the DNA TGCGCCAGCAGCCAAGGAAGAGTTCGCTCCTACGAGCAGTACTTC.

This clone was recorded once. The J gene is TRBJ2-2, the V gene TRBV10-3; 8 nucleotides align to TRBD1. The CDR3 is 16 amino acids. Germline-derived CDR1 and CDR2 are ENHRY and SYGVKD. The V gene end was trimmed by 6 bases and the J gene end by 1 base; junction bases not matched to a gene: 7. The DNA of the CDR3 is TGTGCCATCAGCCAATCCGGGACAGGGAACACCGGGGAGCTGTTTTTT. Residues: CAISQSGTGNTGELFF.

This rearrangement joins TRBV5-1 to TRBJ2-4, with D maybe TRBD2 (5 bases). With 0 bases removed from V and 6 bases from J, the gap between germline ends came to 10 bases. Germline V gene data show CDR1 as SGHRS and CDR2 as YFSETQ. This CDR3 region has 14 residues. The DNA of the CDR3 is TGCGCCAGCAGCTTGGTTGCGGGCCCAAACATTCAGTACTTC. Its protein is CASSLVAGPNIQYF.

V and J are TRBV2 and TRBJ2-7; 8 bases agree with TRBD1. Germline-derived CDR1 and CDR2 are SNHLY and FYNNEI. This CDR3 has 16 residues. The junction had 9 bases not matched to a gene; V was cut back by 5 bases and J by 0 bases. The CDR3 sequence: CASSYPGGAGSYEQYF. The CDR3 coding sequence is TGTGCCAGCAGTTACCCAGGGGGCGCGGGCTCCTACGAGCAGTACTTC.